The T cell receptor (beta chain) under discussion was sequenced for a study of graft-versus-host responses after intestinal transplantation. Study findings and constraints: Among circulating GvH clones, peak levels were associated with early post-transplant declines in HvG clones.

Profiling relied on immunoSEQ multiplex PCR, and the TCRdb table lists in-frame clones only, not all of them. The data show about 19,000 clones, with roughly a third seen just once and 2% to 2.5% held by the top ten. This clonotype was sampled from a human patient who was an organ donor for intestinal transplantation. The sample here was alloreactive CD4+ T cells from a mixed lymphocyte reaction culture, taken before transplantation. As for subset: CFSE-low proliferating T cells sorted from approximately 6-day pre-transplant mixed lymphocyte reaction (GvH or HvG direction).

CDR3 sequence (DNA): TGTGCCAGCACTCCCAAGATCGGGGGCGATAATGAAAAACTGTTTTTT. This translates into CASTPKIGGDNEKLFF. The V call is TRBV27, the J call TRBJ1-4; D is perhaps TRBD1 (6 bases). Germline V lookup: CDR1 MNHEY, CDR2 SMNVEV (reference sequence). The CDR3 runs to 16 residues. The V and J ends lost 7 bases and 4 bases respectively, with 19 bases between them.